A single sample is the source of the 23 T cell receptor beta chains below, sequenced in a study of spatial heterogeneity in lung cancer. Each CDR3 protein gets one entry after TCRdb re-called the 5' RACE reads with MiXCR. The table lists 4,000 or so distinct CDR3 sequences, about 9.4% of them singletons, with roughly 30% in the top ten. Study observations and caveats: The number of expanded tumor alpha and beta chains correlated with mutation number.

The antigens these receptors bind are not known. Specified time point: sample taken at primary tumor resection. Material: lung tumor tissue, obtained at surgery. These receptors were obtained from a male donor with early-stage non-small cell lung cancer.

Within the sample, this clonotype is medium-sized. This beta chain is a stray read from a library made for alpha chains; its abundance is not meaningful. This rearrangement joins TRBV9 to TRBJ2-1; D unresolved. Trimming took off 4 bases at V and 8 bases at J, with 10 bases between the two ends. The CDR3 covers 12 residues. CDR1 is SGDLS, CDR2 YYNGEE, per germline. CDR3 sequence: CASSWQDDEQFF. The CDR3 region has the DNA TGTGCCAGCAGCTGGCAGGACGATGAGCAGTTCTTC.

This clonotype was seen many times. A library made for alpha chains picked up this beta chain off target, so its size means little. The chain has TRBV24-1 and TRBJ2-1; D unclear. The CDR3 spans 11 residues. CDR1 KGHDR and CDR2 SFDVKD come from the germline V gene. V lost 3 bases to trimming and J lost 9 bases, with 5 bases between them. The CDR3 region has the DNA TGTGCCACCAGTGATCTTGGTGAGCAGTTCTTC. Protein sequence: CATSDLGEQFF.

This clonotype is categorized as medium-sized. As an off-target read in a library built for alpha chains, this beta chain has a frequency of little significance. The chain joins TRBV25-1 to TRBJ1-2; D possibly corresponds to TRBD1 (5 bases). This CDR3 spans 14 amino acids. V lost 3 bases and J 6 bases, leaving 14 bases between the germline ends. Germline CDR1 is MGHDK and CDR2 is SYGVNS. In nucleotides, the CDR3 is TGTGCCAGCAGTGATTGGCAGGGAGGGGATGGCTACACCTTC. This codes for CASSDWQGGDGYTF.

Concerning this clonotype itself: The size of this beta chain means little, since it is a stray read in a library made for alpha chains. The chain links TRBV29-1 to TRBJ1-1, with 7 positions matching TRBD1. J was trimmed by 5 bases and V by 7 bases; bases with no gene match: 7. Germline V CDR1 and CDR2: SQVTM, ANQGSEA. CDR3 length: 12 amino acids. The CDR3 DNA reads TGCAGCGCTAACAGGGGAGGAACTGAAGCTTTCTTT. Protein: CSANRGGTEAFF. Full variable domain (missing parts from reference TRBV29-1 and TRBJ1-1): SAVISQKPSRDICQRGTSLTIQCQVDSQVTMMFWYRQQPGQSLTLIATANQGSEATYESGFVIDKFPISRPNLTFSTLTVSNMSPEDSSIYLCSANRGGTEAFFGQGTRLTVV.

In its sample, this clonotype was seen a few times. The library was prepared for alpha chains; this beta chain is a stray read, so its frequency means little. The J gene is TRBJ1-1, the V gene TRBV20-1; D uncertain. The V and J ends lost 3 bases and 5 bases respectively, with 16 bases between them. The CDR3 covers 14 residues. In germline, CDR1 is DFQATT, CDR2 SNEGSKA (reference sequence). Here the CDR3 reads CSASRAGSATEAFF. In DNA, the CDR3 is TGCAGTGCTAGTAGGGCCGGTTCTGCGACTGAAGCTTTCTTT.

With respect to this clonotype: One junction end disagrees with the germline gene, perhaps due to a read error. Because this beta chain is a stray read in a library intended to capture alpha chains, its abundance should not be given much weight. CDR3 protein: CASCELSSGLGNTIYF. DNA of the CDR3: TGTGCCAGCTGTGAACTTTCGTCGGGGTTAGGAAACACCATATATTTT. The J gene is TRBJ1-3, the V gene TRBV2; no clear D gene. The length of the CDR3 is 16 residues. The germline CDR1 and CDR2 sequences are SNHLY and FYNNEI.

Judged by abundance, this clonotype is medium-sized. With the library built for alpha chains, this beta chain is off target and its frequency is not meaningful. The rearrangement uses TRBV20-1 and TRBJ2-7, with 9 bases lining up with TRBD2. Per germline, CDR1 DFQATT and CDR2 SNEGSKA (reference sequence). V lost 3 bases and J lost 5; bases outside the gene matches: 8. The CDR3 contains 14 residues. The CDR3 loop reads CSASWGGRDNEQYF. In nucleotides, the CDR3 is TGCAGTGCTAGCTGGGGCGGGAGGGATAACGAGCAGTACTTC.

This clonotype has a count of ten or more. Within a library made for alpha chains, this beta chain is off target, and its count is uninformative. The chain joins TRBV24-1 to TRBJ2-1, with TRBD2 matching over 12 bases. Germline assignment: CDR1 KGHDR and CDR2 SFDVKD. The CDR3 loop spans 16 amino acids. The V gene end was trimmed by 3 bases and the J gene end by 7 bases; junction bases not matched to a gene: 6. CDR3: CATSDLTSGRKNEQFF. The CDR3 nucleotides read TGTGCCACCAGTGATCTTACTAGCGGGAGGAAAAATGAGCAGTTCTTC.

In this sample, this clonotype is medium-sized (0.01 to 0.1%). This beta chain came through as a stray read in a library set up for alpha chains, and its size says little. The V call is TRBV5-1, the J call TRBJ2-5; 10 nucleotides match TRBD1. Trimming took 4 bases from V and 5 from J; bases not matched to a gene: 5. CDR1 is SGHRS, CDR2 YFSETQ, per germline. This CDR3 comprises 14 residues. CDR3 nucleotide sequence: TGCGCCAGCAGCCCTGACAGGGGGCTGGAGACCCAGTACTTC. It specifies CASSPDRGLETQYF.

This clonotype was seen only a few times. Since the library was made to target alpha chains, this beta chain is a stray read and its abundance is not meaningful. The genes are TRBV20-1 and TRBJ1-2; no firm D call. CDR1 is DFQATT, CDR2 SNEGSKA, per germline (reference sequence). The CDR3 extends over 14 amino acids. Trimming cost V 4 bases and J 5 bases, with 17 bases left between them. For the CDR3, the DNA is TGCAGTGCTACCGCCGGGGTGTACTCTTATGGCTACACCTTC. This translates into CSATAGVYSYGYTF.

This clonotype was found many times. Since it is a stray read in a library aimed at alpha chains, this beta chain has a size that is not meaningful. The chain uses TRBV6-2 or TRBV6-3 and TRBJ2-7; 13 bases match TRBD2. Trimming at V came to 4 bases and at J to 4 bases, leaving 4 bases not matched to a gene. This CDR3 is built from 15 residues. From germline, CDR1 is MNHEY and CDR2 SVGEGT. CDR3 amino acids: CASSSRTSGSYEQYF. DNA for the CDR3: TGTGCCAGCAGTTCAAGGACTAGCGGGAGTTACGAGCAGTACTTC.

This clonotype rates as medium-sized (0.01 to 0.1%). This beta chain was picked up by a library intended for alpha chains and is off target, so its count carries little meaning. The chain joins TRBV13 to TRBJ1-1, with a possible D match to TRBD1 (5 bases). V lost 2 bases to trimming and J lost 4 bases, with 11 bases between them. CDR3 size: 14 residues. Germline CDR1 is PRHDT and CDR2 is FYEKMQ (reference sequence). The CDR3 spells CASSLPGQSTEAFF. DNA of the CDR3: TGTGCCAGCAGCTTACCAGGGCAGTCCACTGAAGCTTTCTTT.

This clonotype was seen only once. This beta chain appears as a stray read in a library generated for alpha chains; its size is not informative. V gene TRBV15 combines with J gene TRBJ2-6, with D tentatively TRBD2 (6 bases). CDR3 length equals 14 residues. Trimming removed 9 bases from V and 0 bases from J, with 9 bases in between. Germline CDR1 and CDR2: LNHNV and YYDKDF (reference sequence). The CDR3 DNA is TGTGCCACTAACGGGGGCTCTGGGGCCAACGTCCTGACTTTC. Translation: CATNGGSGANVLTF. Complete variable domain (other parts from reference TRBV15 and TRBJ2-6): DAMVIQNPRYQVTQFGKPVTLSCSQTLNHNVMYWYQQKSSQAPKLLFHYYDKDFNNEADTPDNFQSRRPNTSFCFLDIRSPGLGDTAMYLCATNGGSGANVLTFGAGSRLTVL.

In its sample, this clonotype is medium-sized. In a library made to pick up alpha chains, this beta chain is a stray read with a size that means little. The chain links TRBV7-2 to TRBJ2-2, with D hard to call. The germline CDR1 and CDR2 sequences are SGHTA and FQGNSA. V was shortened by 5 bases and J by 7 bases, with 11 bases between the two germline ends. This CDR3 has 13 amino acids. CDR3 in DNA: TGTGCCAGCAGCCAAAACAGATACGGGGAGCTGTTTTTT. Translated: CASSQNRYGELFF.

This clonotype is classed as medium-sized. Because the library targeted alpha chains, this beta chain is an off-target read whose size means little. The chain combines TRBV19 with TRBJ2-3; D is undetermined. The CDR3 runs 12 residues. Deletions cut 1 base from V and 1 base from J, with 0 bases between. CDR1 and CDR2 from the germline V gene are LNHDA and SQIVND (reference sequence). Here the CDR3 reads CASSIGTDTQYF. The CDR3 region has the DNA TGTGCCAGTAGTATAGGCACAGATACGCAGTATTTT. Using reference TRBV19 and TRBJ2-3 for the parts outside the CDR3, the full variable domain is DGGITQSPKYLFRKEGQNVTLSCEQNLNHDAMYWYRQDPGQGLRLIYYSQIVNDFQKGDIAEGYSVSREKKESFPLTVTSAQKNPTAFYLCASSIGTDTQYFGPGTRLTVL.

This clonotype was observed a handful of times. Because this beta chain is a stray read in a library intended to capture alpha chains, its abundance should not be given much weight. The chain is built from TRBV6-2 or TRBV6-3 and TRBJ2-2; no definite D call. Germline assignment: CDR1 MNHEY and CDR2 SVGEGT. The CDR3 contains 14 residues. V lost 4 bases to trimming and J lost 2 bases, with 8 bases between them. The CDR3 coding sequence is TGTGCCAGCAGTTTCTTAGAAAACACCGGGGAGCTGTTTTTT. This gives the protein CASSFLENTGELFF.

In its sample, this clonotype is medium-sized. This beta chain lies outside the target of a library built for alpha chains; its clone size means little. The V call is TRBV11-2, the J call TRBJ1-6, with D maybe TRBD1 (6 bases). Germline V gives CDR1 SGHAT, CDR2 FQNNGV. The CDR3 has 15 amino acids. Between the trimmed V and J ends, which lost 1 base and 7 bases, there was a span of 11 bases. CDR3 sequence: CASSLGRGGNSPLHF. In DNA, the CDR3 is TGTGCCAGCAGCTTAGGACGGGGGGGCAATTCACCCCTCCACTTT.

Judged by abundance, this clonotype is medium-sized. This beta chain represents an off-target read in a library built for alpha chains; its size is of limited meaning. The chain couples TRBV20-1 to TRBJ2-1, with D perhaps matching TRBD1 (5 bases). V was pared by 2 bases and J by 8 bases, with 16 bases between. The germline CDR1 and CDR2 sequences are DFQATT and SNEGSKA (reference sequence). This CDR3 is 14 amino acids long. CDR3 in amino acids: CSARTDTWNDEQFF. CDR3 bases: TGCAGTGCTAGAACGGACACCTGGAATGATGAGCAGTTCTTC.

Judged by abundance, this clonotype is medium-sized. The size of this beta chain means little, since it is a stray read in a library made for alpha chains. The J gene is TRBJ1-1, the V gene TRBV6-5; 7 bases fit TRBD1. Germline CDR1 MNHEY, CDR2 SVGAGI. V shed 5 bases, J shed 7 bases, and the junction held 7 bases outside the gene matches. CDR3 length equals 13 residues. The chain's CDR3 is CASSEQGHREAFF. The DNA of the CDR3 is TGTGCCAGCAGTGAACAGGGGCACCGTGAAGCTTTCTTT.

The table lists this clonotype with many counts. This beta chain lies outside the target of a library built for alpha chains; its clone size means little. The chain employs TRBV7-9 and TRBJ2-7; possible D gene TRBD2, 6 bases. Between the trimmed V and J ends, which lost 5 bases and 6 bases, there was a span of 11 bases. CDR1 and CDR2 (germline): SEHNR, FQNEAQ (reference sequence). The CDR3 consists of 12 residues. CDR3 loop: CASSPLGGEQYF. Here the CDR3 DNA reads TGTGCCAGCAGCCCCCTCGGGGGCGAGCAGTACTTC. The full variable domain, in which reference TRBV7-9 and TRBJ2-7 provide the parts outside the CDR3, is DTGVSQNPRHKITKRGQNVTFRCDPISEHNRLYWYRQTLGQGPEFLTYFQNEAQLEKSRLLSDRFSAERPKGSFSTLEIQRTEQGDSAMYLCASSPLGGEQYFGPGTRLTVT.

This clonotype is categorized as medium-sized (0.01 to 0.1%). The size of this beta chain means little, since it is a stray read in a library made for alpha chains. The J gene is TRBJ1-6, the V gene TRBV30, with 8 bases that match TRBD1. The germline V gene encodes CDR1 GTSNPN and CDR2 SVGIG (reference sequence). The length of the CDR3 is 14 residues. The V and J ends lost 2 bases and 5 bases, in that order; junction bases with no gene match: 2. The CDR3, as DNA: TGTGCCTGGAGTCGGGGACAGGATAATTCACCCCTCCACTTT. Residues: CAWSRGQDNSPLHF.

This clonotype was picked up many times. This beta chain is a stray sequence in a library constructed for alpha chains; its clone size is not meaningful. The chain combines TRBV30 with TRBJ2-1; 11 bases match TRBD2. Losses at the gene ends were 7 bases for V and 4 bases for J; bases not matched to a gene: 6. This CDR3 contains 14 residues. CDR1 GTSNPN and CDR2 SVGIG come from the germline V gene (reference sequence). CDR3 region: CASSRTSGYNEQFF. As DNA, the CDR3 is TGTGCCTCTTCTCGGACTAGCGGGTACAATGAGCAGTTCTTC.

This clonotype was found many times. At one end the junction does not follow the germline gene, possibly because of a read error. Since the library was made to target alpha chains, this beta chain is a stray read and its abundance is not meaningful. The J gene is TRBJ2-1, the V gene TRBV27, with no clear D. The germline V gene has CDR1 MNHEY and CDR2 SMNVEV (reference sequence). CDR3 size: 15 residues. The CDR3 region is CASTSPPVSNNEQFF. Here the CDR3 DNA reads TGTGCCAGCACCTCCCCCCCCGTCTCCAACAATGAGCAGTTCTTC.